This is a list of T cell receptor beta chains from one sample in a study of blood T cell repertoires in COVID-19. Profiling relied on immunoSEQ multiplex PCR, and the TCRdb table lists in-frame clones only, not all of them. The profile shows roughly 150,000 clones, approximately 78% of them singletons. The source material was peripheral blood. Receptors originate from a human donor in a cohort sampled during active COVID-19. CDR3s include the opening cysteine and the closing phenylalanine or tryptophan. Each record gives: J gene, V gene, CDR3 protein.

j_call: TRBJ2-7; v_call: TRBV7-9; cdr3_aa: CASTPPGVFSYEQYF
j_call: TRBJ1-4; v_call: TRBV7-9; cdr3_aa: CASSSLGGSSNEKLFF
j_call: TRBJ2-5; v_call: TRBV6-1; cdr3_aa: CASSDRAGWQQETQYF
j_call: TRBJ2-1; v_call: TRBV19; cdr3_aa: CATRQGSGSYNEQFF
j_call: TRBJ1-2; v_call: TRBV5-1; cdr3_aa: CASSENRDLYTF
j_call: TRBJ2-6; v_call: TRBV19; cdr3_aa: CASSIPLPWRGAHSGANVLTF
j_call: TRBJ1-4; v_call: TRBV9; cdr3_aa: CASSPGLSQEKLFF
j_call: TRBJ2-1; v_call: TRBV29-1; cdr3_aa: CSVDRGGTGFNEQFF
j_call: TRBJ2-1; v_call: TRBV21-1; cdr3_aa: CASSKGSGDPSGGSYNEQFF
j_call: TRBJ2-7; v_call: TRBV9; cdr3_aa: CASSPRDSSYEQYF
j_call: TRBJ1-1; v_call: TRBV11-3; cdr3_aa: CASSLNGGNTEAFF
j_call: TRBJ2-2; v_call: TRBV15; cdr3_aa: CATSRARGNTGELFF
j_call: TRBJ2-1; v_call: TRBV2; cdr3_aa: CASNSYRNPNEQFF
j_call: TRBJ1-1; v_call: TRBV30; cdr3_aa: CACEGGTRFEAFF
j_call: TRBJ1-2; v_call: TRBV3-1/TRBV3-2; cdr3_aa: CASSQDGQQKENTF
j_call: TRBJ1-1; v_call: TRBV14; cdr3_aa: CASSQNLDSEAFF
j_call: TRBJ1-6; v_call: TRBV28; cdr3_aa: CASSPFGGRSSPLHF
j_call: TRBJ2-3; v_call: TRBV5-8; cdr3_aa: CASSHPSLGTDTQYF
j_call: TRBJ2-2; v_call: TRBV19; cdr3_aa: CASTSRTRNTGELFF
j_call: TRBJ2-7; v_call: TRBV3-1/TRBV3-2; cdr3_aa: CASSRVSGYEQYF
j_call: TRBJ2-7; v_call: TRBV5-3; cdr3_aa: CARSFGREDYEQYF
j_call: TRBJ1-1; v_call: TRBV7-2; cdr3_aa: CASRLNYDTEAFF
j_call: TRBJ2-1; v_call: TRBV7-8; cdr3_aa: CASRAGESYNEQFF
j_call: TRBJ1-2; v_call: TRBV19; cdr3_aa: CASSNYPGNYGYTF
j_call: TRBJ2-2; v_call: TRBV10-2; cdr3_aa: CASRGLAGDTGELFF
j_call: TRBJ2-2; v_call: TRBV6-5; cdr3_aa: CASSYRRNTGELFF
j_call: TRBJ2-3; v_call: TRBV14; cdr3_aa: CASSRSRDRVTDTQYF
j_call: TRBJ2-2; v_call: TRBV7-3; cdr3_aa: CASSLIGTGELFF
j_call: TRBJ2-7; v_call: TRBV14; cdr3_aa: CASSQDDRVEQYF
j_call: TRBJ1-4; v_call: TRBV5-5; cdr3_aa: CASSFPGRGRTNEKLFF
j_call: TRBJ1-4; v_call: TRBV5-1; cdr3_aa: CASSLQGTNEKLFF
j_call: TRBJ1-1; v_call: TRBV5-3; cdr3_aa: CARSGSDGGGGEAFF
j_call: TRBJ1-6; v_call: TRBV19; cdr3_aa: CASRSKEGQGYSPLHF
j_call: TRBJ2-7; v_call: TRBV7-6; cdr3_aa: CASSLRLAGGYEQYF
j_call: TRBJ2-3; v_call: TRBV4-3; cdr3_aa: CASSQGVGGNSDTQYF
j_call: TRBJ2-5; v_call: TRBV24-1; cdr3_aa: CATSDPGQGVAGETQYF
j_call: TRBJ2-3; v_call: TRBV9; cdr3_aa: CASSALDTQYF
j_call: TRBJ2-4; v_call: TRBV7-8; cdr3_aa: CASSSPSGTSGGGIQYF
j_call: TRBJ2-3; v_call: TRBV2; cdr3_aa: CASRATGGSDTQYF
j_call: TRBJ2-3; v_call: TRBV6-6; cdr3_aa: CATVKSRETQYF
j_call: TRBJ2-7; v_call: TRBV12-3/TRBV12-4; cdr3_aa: CASARDRGREQYF
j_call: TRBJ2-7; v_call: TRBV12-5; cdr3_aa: CASGSPRDRGSYEQYF
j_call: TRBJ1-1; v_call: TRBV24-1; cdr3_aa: CATSDPRTGGCRNTEAFF